Below, one T cell receptor (beta chain) is given with its context. Original handling: Estimates of nucleated cell counts were drawn from the amplification of reference gene primers. Clones were read by immunoSEQ multiplex PCR, and TCRdb kept only the in-frame ones, dropping some. Clone size and the V and J calls come from that table; the DNA yielded D and trimming. The sample shows about 56,000 clones, over 75% of them seen only once. The data were taken from a study of blood T cell repertoires in COVID-19. Across the study: The United States, Italy and Spain were the sources of the acute and convalescent COVID-19 samples. In each case, the material was cDNA or gDNA derived from T cells, B-cell-depleted T cells, or PBMCs.

This clonotype was sampled from a man aged 50 to 59 with active COVID-19. Sample: peripheral blood.

The DNA for the CDR3 is TGTGCCAGCAGTTTGCAGGGGTTCCCCGATGGCTACACCTTC. Amino acid sequence: CASSLQGFPDGYTF. The chain joins TRBV27 to TRBJ1-2, with TRBD1 as a possible D gene (6 bases). The CDR3 totals 14 residues. Trimming pared 3 bases from V and 6 bases from J, leaving 14 bases between. Germline-derived CDR1 and CDR2 are MNHEY and SMNVEV (reference sequence).